The next 2 T cell receptor beta chains were all read from a single sample in a study of T cells in Graves' hyperthyroidism and ophthalmopathy. There were TCR beta CDR3 regions amplified from RNA transcripts. HTBI primers were the set used in a first-round RT-PCR of the TCR CDR3. TCRdb re-analysed the multiplex PCR reads in MiXCR, keeping a single row per CDR3 protein. The sample contains about 420,000 distinct CDR3 sequences, 15% to 18% of which appear only once. The material sequenced was blood. These receptors originate from a woman aged 18-30 years with Graves' hyperthyroidism.

This rearrangement joins TRBV29-1 to TRBJ2-5; D is unclear. With 6 bases removed from V and 5 bases from J, the gap between germline ends came to 10 bases. The CDR3 extends over 11 amino acids. Looked up from germline, CDR1 is SQVTM and CDR2 is ANQGSEA. CDR3 protein: CSVCPWETQYF. The CDR3 DNA sequence: TGCAGCGTGTGCCCCTGGGAGACCCAGTACTTC.

This clonotype has only a few counts. The rearrangement links TRBV25-1 to TRBJ1-5; D possibly corresponds to TRBD1 (6 bases). The V and J ends lost 8 bases and 2 bases respectively, with 13 bases between them. This CDR3 is 14 amino acids long. Per the germline V gene, CDR1 is MGHDK and CDR2 is SYGVNS. The CDR3 nucleotides read TGTGCCAGCTCAGGCAGGGGTGGCAATCAGCCCCAGCATTTT. Amino acid sequence: CASSGRGGNQPQHF.